The subject of this entry is one T cell receptor beta chain. The sample belongs to a study of control samples from healthy donors and cancer patients. Assay used: immunoSEQ multiplex PCR; TCRdb lists only in-frame clones, some missing. Of just under 80,000 clones in the sample, 85% to 90% were seen once. This CDR3 has 14 amino acids. V was clipped by 1 base and J by 3 bases, with 10 bases between them. Germline CDR1 SGHTA, CDR2 FQGNSA. This sequence originates from a woman aged 60-75 years with head and neck cancer. The chain has TRBV7-2 and TRBJ2-7; D gene uncertain. The sample comprised PBMCs. Here the CDR3 DNA reads TGTGCCAGCAGCTTAGTTGGCGCCAACTACGAGCAGTACTTC. Its translation is CASSLVGANYEQYF.